This TCR beta chain appears in the sequencing data of a study of blood T cell repertoires in COVID-19. Study overall: The analysed material was cDNA or gDNA that came from T cells, B-cell-depleted T cells, or PBMCs.

A single count supports this clone. Clones were sequenced by immunoSEQ multiplex PCR, and TCRdb holds only the in-frame ones, with some missing. The sample lists 200,000 to 300,000 clones, around 83% occurring once. The germline gives CDR1 GTSNPN, CDR2 SVGIG (reference sequence). CDR3 length: 13 amino acids. Deletions cut 4 bases from V and 2 bases from J, with 12 bases between. Material: peripheral blood. The V gene is TRBV30, the J gene TRBJ2-7, with a tentative D call TRBD2 (6 bases). The TCR sequence derives from a man aged 40-49 years who had recovered from COVID-19. This chain's CDR3 is CAWIRDLPYEQYF. The CDR3 DNA follows: TGTGCCTGGATAAGGGACTTGCCCTACGAGCAGTACTTC.